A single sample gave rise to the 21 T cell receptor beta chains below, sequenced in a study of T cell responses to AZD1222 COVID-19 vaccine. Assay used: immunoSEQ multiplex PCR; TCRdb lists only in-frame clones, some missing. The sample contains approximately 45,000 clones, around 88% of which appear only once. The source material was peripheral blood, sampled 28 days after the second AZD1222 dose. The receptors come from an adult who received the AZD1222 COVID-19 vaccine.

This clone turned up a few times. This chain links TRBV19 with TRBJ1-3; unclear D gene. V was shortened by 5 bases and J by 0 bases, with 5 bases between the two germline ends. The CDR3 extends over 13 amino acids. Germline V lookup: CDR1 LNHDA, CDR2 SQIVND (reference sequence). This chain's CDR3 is CASSAYSGNTIYF. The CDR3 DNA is TGTGCCAGTAGTGCATACTCTGGAAACACCATATATTTT.

The chain's CDR3 is CASSIRDREGGYTF. CDR3 sequence (DNA): TGTGCCAGCAGTATCCGGGACAGGGAGGGCGGCTACACCTTC. The chain joins TRBV2 to TRBJ1-2; 9 bases agree with TRBD1. The CDR3 runs to 14 residues. CDR1 SNHLY and CDR2 FYNNEI come from the germline V gene. Trimming cost V 5 bases and J 8 bases; bases outside gene matches: 9.

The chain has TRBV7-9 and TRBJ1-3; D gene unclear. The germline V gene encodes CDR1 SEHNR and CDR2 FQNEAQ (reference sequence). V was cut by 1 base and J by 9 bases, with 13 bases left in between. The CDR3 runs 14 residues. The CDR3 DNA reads TGTGCCAGCAGCTTAGAGGCTTATGTCGGCACCATATATTTT. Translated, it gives CASSLEAYVGTIYF. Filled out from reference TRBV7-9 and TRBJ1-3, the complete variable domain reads DTGVSQNPRHKITKRGQNVTFRCDPISEHNRLYWYRQTLGQGPEFLTYFQNEAQLEKSRLLSDRFSAERPKGSFSTLEIQRTEQGDSAMYLCASSLEAYVGTIYFGEGSWLTVV.

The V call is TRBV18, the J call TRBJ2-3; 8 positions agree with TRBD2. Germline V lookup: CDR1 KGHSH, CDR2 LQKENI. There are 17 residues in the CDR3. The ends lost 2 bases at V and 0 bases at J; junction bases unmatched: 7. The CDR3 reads CASSPFRERGSTDTQYF. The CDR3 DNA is TGTGCCAGCTCACCATTCCGGGAGCGGGGGAGCACAGATACGCAGTATTTT.

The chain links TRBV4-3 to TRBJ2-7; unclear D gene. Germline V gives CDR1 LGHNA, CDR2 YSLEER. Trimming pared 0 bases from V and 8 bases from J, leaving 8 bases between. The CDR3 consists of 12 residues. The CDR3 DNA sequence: TGCGCCAGCAGCCAAGATAGACTCCAGCAGTACTTC. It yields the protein CASSQDRLQQYF.

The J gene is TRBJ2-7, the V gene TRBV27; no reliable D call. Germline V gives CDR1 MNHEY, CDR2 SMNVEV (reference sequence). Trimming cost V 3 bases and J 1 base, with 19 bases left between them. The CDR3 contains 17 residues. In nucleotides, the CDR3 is TGTGCCAGCAGTTTGACCAGCCCCGTTACGACTTCCTACGAGCAGTACTTC. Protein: CASSLTSPVTTSYEQYF.

The CDR3 spells CASRMTPSGSYEQYF. CDR3 DNA: TGTGCCAGTAGGATGACCCCTAGCGGATCCTACGAGCAGTACTTC. The J gene is TRBJ2-7, the V gene TRBV19; TRBD2 aligns across 7 bases. Looked up from germline, CDR1 is LNHDA and CDR2 is SQIVND (reference sequence). This CDR3 has 15 amino acids. The V gene end was trimmed by 6 bases and the J gene end by 1 base; junction bases not matched to a gene: 9. Complete variable domain (other parts from reference TRBV19 and TRBJ2-7): DGGITQSPKYLFRKEGQNVTLSCEQNLNHDAMYWYRQDPGQGLRLIYYSQIVNDFQKGDIAEGYSVSREKKESFPLTVTSAQKNPTAFYLCASRMTPSGSYEQYFGPGTRLTVT.

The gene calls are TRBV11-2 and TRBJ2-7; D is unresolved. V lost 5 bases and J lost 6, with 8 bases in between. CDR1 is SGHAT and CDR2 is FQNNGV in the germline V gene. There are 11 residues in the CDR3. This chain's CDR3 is CASSIVLEQYF. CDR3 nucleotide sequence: TGTGCCAGCAGCATAGTTCTCGAGCAGTACTTC.

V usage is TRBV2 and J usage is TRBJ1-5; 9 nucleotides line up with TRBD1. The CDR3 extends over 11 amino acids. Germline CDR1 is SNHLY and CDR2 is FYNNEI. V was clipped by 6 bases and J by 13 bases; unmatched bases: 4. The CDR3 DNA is TGTGCCAGCAGCGCGGACAGGGGTCAGCATTTT. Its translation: CASSADRGQHF.

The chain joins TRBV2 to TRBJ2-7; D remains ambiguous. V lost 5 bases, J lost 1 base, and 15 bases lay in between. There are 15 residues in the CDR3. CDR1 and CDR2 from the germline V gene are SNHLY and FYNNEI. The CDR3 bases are TGTGCCAGCAGTCCTAATAATCGACGATCCTACGAGCAGTACTTC. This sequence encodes CASSPNNRRSYEQYF. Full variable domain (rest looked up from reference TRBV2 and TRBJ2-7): EPEVTQTPSHQVTQMGQEVILRCVPISNHLYFYWYRQILGQKVEFLVSFYNNEISEKSEIFDDQFSVERPDGSNFTLKIRSTKLEDSAMYFCASSPNNRRSYEQYFGPGTRLTVT.

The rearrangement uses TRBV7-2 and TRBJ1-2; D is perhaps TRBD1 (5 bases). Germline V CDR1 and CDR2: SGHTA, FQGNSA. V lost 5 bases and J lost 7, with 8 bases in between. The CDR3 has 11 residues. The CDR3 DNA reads TGTGCCAGCAGCCGTCAGGGTGGCTACACCTTC. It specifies CASSRQGGYTF.

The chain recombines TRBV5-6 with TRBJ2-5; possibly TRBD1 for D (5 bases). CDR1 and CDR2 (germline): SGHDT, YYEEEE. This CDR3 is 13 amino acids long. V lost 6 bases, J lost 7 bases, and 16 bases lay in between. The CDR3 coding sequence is TGTGCCAGCAACCTTAAGGGGAAGGGGACCCAGTACTTC. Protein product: CASNLKGKGTQYF.

CDR3: CASSVGHSGEKLFF. CDR3 sequence (DNA): TGTGCCAGCAGCGTAGGACACAGCGGGGAAAAACTGTTTTTT. V usage is TRBV9 and J usage is TRBJ1-4; D gene ambiguous. CDR3 length: 14 residues. Trimming cost V 0 bases and J 8 bases, with 11 bases left between them. Germline loops: CDR1 SGDLS, CDR2 YYNGEE.

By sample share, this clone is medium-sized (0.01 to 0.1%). CDR3 protein: CASTSYRDSVGNTIYF. For the CDR3, the DNA is TGTGCCAGCACCTCCTACAGGGATTCAGTTGGAAACACCATATATTTT. The chain carries TRBV3-1 (or the pseudogene TRBV3-2) and TRBJ1-3; the D gene is possibly TRBD1 (6 bases). The CDR3 runs 16 residues. Per germline, CDR1 LGHDT and CDR2 YNNKEL (reference sequence). V dropped 7 bases and J dropped 3 bases, with 19 bases sitting between them.

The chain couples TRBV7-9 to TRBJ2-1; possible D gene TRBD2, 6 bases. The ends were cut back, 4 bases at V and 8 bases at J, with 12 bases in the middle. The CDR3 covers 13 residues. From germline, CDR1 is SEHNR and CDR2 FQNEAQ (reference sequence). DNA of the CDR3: TGTGCCAGCAGCTCCCACCAGCGGGATGAGCAGTTCTTC. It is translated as CASSSHQRDEQFF.

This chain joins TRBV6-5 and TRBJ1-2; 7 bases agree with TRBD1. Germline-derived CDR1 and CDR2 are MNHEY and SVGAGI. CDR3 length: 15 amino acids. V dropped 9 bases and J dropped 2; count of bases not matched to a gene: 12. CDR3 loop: CASFPLTGSNYGYTF. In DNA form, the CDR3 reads TGTGCCAGTTTCCCCCTGACAGGGTCCAACTATGGCTACACCTTC.

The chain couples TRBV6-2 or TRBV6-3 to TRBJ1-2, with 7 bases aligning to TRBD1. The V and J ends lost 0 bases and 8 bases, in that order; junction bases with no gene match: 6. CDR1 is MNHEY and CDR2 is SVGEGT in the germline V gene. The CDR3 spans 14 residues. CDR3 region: CASSYSTGAGGYTF. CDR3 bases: TGTGCCAGCAGTTACTCAACAGGGGCTGGAGGCTACACCTTC.

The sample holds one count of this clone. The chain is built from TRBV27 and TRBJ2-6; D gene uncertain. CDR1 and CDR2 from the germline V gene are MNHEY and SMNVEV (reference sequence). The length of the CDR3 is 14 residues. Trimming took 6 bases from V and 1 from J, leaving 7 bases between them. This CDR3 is CASSQSSGANVLTF. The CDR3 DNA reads TGTGCCAGCAGCCAGAGTTCTGGGGCCAACGTCCTGACTTTC.

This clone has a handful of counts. CDR3 amino acids: CASSQQGYEQYF. Here the CDR3 DNA reads TGCGCCAGCAGCCAACAGGGGTACGAGCAGTACTTC. V and J are TRBV5-1 and TRBJ2-7; 7 nucleotides line up with TRBD1. CDR3 length: 12 amino acids. In germline, CDR1 is SGHRS, CDR2 YFSETQ. V shed 4 bases, J shed 4 bases, and the junction held 2 bases outside the gene matches.

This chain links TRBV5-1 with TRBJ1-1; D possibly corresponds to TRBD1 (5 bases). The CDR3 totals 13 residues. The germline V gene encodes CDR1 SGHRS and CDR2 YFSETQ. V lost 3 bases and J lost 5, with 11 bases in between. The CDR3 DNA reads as TGCGCCAGCAGCTACCCAGGGAGGACTGAAGCTTTCTTT. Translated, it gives CASSYPGRTEAFF.

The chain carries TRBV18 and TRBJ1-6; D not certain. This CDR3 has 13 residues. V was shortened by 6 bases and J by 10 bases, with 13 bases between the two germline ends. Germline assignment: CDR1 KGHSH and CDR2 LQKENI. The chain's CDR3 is CASSRGDSSPLHF. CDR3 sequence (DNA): TGTGCCAGCTCCCGCGGGGATTCCTCACCCCTCCACTTT. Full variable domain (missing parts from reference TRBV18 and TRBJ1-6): NAGVMQNPRHLVRRRGQEARLRCSPMKGHSHVYWYRQLPEEGLKFMVYLQKENIIDESGMPKERFSAEFPKEGPSILRIQQVVRGDSAAYFCASSRGDSSPLHFGNGTRLTVT.